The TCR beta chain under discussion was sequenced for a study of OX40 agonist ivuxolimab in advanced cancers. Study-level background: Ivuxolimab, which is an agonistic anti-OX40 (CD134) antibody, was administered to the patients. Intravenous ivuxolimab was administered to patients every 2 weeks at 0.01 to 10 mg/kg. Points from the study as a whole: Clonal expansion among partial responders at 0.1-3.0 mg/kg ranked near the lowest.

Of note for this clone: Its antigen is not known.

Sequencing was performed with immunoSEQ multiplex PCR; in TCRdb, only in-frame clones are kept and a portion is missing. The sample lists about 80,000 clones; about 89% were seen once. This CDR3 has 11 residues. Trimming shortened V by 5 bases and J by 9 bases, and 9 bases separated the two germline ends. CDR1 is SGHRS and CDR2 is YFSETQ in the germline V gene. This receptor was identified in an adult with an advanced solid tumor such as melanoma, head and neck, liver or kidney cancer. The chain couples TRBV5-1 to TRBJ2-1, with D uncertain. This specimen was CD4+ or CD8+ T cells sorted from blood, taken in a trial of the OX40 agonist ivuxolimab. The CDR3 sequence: CASRRMTEQFF. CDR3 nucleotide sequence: TGCGCCAGCAGGCGCATGACTGAGCAGTTCTTC.